This TCR beta chain was obtained from a study of identical twins. Unique molecular identifiers were in the cDNA, with template-switch universal primer binding. TCRdb itself ran the 5' RACE reads through MiXCR, one entry per CDR3 protein. This sample has about 720,000 distinct CDR3 sequences, with approximately 18% found just once. V was shortened by 3 bases and J by 1 base, with 12 bases between the two germline ends. CDR1 DFQATT and CDR2 SNEGSKA come from the germline V gene (reference sequence). This CDR3 is built from 14 residues. Notes on this clonotype: The antigen is undetermined.

Notes on the study in general: Models, which agreed with sharing between unrelated individuals, nonetheless underestimated the out-of-frame TCR alpha sharing seen in monozygotic twins. There were fewer insertions in abundant cord blood beta clonotypes, but memory repertoires showed no such pattern.

This same sample was also taken into another study, of T cells expressing NK-cell markers. From that study: Among the eight sequenced donors, seven tested HCMV-seropositive and one tested seronegative.

The receptor comes from a woman under 30 in good health. This sequence joins TRBV20-1 and TRBJ1-2, with D possibly matching TRBD1 (6 bases). The material sequenced was PBMCs. CDR3 sequence: CSASPTGLNYGYTF. The CDR3 bases are TGCAGTGCTAGCCCGACAGGTCTTAACTATGGCTACACCTTC.